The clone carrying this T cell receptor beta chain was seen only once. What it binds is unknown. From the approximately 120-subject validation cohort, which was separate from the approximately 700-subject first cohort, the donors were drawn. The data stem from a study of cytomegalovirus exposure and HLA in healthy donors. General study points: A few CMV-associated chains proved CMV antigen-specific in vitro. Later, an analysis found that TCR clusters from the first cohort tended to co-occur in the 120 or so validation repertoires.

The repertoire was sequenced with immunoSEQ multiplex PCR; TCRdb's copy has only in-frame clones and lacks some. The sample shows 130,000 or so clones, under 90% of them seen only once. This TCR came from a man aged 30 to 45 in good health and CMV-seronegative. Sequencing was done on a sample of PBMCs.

The CDR3 here is CASSFGTASTDTQYF. As DNA, the CDR3 is TGTGCCAGCAGCTTTGGGACAGCTAGCACAGATACGCAGTATTTT. The V and J genes are TRBV7-6 and TRBJ2-3, with TRBD1 matching 7 bases. The junction had 3 bases not matched to a gene; V was cut back by 3 bases and J by 0 bases. The CDR3 covers 15 residues. CDR1 and CDR2 from the germline V gene are SGHVS and FNYEAQ.